These T cell receptor beta chains were read from a single sample in a study of patients and donors after allogeneic stem cell transplantation. TCRdb recomputed calls from the RT-PCR reads with MiXCR, one row per CDR3 protein. The sample yields about 960,000 distinct CDR3 sequences, about 20% seen once. Sample: blood, either unsorted or a sorted T cell fraction (not recorded which). All receptors come from a human donor who was either an allogeneic HSCT recipient or a stem cell or donor lymphocyte infusion donor (not recorded which). It is not recorded whose cells these are; they may come from a transplant donor. The CDR3 runs from the conserved cysteine through the conserved F or W. The D gene is left open where the match is weak. Size is omitted from some rows. Given values are once, few, many or a class for expanded clones.

cdr3_nt	cdr3_aa	v_call	j_call	d_call	clone_size
TGTGCCAGCAGTTTTGGTAGCGTTGGAACCGGGGAGCTGTTTTTT	CASSFGSVGTGELFF	TRBV28	TRBJ2-2	.	.
TGCAGTGCTAGAAGACGAACGTGGGCCGATCAGCCCCAGCATTTT	CSARRRTWADQPQHF	TRBV20-1	TRBJ1-5	.	.
TGCAGTGCTAGTTGGCGGGCGGCGAGCGAGCAGTACTTC	CSASWRAASEQYF	TRBV20-1	TRBJ2-7	.	.
TGTGCCACCCGGGACAGGGTGGGCCACGAGCAGTACTTC	CATRDRVGHEQYF	TRBV27	TRBJ2-7	TRBD1	.
TGTGCCAGCTCACCCGGGCTGAGGGGGCACGAGCAGTACTTC	CASSPGLRGHEQYF	TRBV18	TRBJ2-7	TRBD1	.
TGTGCCAGCAGTGTCAGACTCAACTCTGGAAACACCATATATTTT	CASSVRLNSGNTIYF	TRBV6-1	TRBJ1-3	.	many
TGCGCCAGCAGCGCGGGGGGGACGGTATCCTACGAGCAGTACTTC	CASSAGGTVSYEQYF	TRBV5-1	TRBJ2-7	TRBD2	few
TGTGCCAGCAGTTTTACAGGGCCAGTAAGAACCTACGAGCAGTACTTC	CASSFTGPVRTYEQYF	TRBV12-3/TRBV12-4	TRBJ2-7	.	many
TGTGCCACCAGTGCGGGGACTAGCGGGAGCCGCACAGATACGCAGTATTTT	CATSAGTSGSRTDTQYF	TRBV24-1	TRBJ2-3	TRBD2	.
TGTGCCAGCAGTTTAATTATCAGGACGGGGCTGTTTTTT	CASSLIIRTGLFF	TRBV12-3/TRBV12-4	TRBJ2-2	.	many
TGCAGTGCCGCTCGAGGTCCCCAATATAGCAATCAGCCCCAGCATTTT	CSAARGPQYSNQPQHF	TRBV20-1	TRBJ1-5	.	once
TGTGCCATCAGTGGGTTTAGCGGGGGGGCCGATGAGCAGTTCTTC	CAISGFSGGADEQFF	TRBV10-3	TRBJ2-1	TRBD2	.
TGTGCCACCAGTGATTCTACAGGTGACCCAGATACGCAGTATTTT	CATSDSTGDPDTQYF	TRBV24-1	TRBJ2-3	.	few
TGTGCCTGGTGGCCAAGACTAGCGTCGGTGGGGAACGAGCAGTACTTC	CAWWPRLASVGNEQYF	TRBV30	TRBJ2-7	TRBD2	.
TGTGCCAGCCGGACTAGGAGCTCCTACGAGCAGTACTTC	CASRTRSSYEQYF	TRBV6-1	TRBJ2-7	TRBD2	once
TGCAGCGTTGTGTGGGGGACTAGCGGGAGCTACGAGCAGTACTTC	CSVVWGTSGSYEQYF	TRBV29-1	TRBJ2-7	TRBD2	.
TGTGCCACCAGTGACCCAGGGGCGCCTAGCAATCAGCCCCAGCATTTT	CATSDPGAPSNQPQHF	TRBV24-1	TRBJ1-5	.	few
TGTGCCAGCAGCTTGGATGGTGGGGGGCTGGCAGATACGCAGTATTTT	CASSLDGGGLADTQYF	TRBV5-6	TRBJ2-3	.	.
TGTGCCAGCAGTCTGTCCCGCAGCGGGGGGGCTGGGGGGGCCAACGTCCTGACTTTC	CASSLSRSGGAGGANVLTF	TRBV6-1	TRBJ2-6	TRBD2	.
TGTGCCAGCATTCCTGGAACAGGGGGAAGGCTCAACACTGAAGCTTTCTTT	CASIPGTGGRLNTEAFF	TRBV4-2	TRBJ1-1	TRBD1	.
TGCGCCAGCAGCTTAGGGAGCGGGGGAATAGGCTACGAGCAGTACTTC	CASSLGSGGIGYEQYF	TRBV5-1	TRBJ2-7	TRBD2	few
TGCGCCAGCAGCTGGAAGGCTAGCGGCGAGCAGTACTTC	CASSWKASGEQYF	TRBV5-1	TRBJ2-7	TRBD2	.
TGCAGTGCTAGACCCTGGGACTCCTACAATGAGCAGTTCTTC	CSARPWDSYNEQFF	TRBV20-1	TRBJ2-1	.	few
TGTGCCAGCAGCCGTCGGACAGGGGGTTTGGCAGATACGCAGTATTTT	CASSRRTGGLADTQYF	TRBV7-9	TRBJ2-3	TRBD1	.
TGCGCCAGCAGCTTGGAGGCGGGGGCCCGCAAAAACATTCAGTACTTC	CASSLEAGARKNIQYF	TRBV5-1	TRBJ2-4	.	.
TGTGCCAGCAGCCAAGTTCTGGGGGCCTACGAGCAGTACTTC	CASSQVLGAYEQYF	TRBV14	TRBJ2-7	.	few
TGTGCCAGCAGCGCCTTCCGGGGGGCCGCCCACAATGAGCAGTTCTTC	CASSAFRGAAHNEQFF	TRBV9	TRBJ2-1	.	.
TGCAGTGCTAGACACTCGCTACGAGGGCAGTACTTC	CSARHSLRGQYF	TRBV20-1	TRBJ2-7	.	.
TGTGCCAGCAGTTTTAACCGAGATACGCAGTATTTT	CASSFNRDTQYF	TRBV12-3/TRBV12-4	TRBJ2-3	.	.
TGCAGTGCTATAGCGCCGAGCTCCTACAATGAGCAGTTCTTC	CSAIAPSSYNEQFF	TRBV20-1	TRBJ2-1	.	.
TGCAGCGTTGAACCCGAGCGACGGGACGGGAGCTCGTTCTTC	CSVEPERRDGSSFF	TRBV29-1	TRBJ2-1	.	.
TGCGCCAGCAGCTCGGGGGAAAACATTCAGTACTTC	CASSSGENIQYF	TRBV5-1	TRBJ2-4	.	few
TGCAGCGTGGATGGGGACTACCAGCCGGATGAGCAGTTCTTC	CSVDGDYQPDEQFF	TRBV29-1	TRBJ2-1	TRBD2	many
TGTGCCAGCAGTTTATCGTCGTCGGGAGCCTCCTACGAGCAGTACTTC	CASSLSSSGASYEQYF	TRBV27	TRBJ2-7	.	few
TGTGCCAGCAGTCGGGCGGGGGGGAAAAACACTGAAGCTTTCTTT	CASSRAGGKNTEAFF	TRBV27	TRBJ1-1	.	few
TGTGCCAGCAGCGTAGGATTAGCGGGAAATTACGAGCAGTACTTC	CASSVGLAGNYEQYF	TRBV9	TRBJ2-7	TRBD2	.
TGTGCCAGCACCCTACAGGGGGCCACTGAAGCTTTCTTT	CASTLQGATEAFF	TRBV12-3/TRBV12-4	TRBJ1-1	TRBD1	.
TGTGCCAGCTCACCACAGGACTCACAGTTCTTC	CASSPQDSQFF	TRBV18	TRBJ2-1	.	few
TGTGCCAGCAGCTTAGCGTTGGGGGTAGGCGAGCAGTACTTC	CASSLALGVGEQYF	TRBV7-8	TRBJ2-7	.	few
TGTGCCAGCAGTCGAGCGGACAGGGGAAATTCACCCCTCCACTTT	CASSRADRGNSPLHF	TRBV6-1	TRBJ1-6	TRBD1	few